This TCR beta chain appears in the sequencing data of a study of Graves' ophthalmopathy and Graves' hyperthyroidism. Study-wide points: Blood also contained most of the expanded thyroid clonotypes above 0.001 frequency.

In germline, CDR1 is DFQATT, CDR2 SNEGSKA (reference sequence). The CDR3 has 12 residues. Trimming stripped 5 bases from V and 5 bases from J, with 10 bases between. Uncontrolled infections, pregnancy, lactation or other autoimmune diseases led to patient exclusion. The diagnosis combined clinical symptoms, thyroxine, TRAb, thyroid ultrasound and orbital computed tomography scans. A volume of approximately 10 ml of fresh peripheral blood supplied the PBMCs. The authors amplified TCR beta CDR3 regions, and they did so from RNA transcripts for repertoire sequencing. Second-round multiplex PCR came after first-round RT-PCR with HTBI primers. TCRdb passed the multiplex PCR reads through MiXCR, listing each CDR3 protein once. The data contain nearly 400,000 distinct CDR3 sequences, around 17% of them singletons. This clonotype was observed many times. The antigen is unknown.

The specimen was peripheral blood. The origin of this receptor is a woman aged 18 to 35 with Graves' ophthalmopathy. J is TRBJ2-4 and V is TRBV20-1; no definite D call. The DNA of the CDR3 is TGCAGTGCTGACCCGAATCAAAACATTCAGTACTTC. Translation: CSADPNQNIQYF.